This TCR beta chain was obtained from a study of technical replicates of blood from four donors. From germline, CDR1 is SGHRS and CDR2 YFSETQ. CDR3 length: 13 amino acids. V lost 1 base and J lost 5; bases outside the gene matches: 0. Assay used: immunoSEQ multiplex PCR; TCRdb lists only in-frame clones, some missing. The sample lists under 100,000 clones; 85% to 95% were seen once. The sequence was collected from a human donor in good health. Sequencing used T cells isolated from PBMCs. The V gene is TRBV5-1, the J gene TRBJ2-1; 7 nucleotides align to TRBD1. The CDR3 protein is CASSLQGDNEQFF. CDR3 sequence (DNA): TGCGCCAGCAGCTTGCAGGGGGACAATGAGCAGTTCTTC.